These 11 T cell receptor beta chains were sequenced from one sample in a study of T-cell memory formation after mild COVID-19. In TCRdb, the 5' RACE reads were re-called with MiXCR into one record per CDR3 protein. The sample lists around 500,000 distinct CDR3 sequences; about 20% were seen once. The specimen sequenced was PBMCs or a T cell subset sorted from them (not recorded which). The receptors derive from an adult woman who had mild COVID-19 (a few samples of this study predate the infection). Cell type and time point are not known.

This clonotype was found a few times. The rearrangement uses TRBV5-5 and TRBJ2-7; TRBD1 is a possible D gene (6 bases). V was cut by 0 bases and J by 3 bases, with 16 bases left in between. Germline lookup yields CDR1 SGHKS and CDR2 YYEKEE (reference sequence). This CDR3 has 16 residues. The CDR3 DNA sequence: TGTGCCAGCAGCTTGGAGGCTCCCGGCAGGGGCTACGAGCAGTACTTC. It encodes CASSLEAPGRGYEQYF.

The chain combines TRBV29-1 with TRBJ1-1; 7 bases line up with TRBD1. Germline CDR1 and CDR2: SQVTM and ANQGSEA. J gave up 4 bases and V 6 bases, and 5 bases lay outside the gene matches. CDR3 length: 12 residues. CDR3 region: CSVGQASTEAFF. The CDR3 coding sequence is TGCAGCGTCGGACAGGCGAGCACTGAAGCTTTCTTT.

This clonotype appeared a few times. V and J are TRBV29-1 and TRBJ2-2; 11 bases map to TRBD1. The J segment lost 7 bases and the V segment lost 7 bases, leaving 8 bases of the junction unmatched. The CDR3 runs 14 residues. CDR1 is SQVTM, CDR2 ANQGSEA, per germline. The CDR3 here is CSAVGTGGGGELFF. The CDR3 bases are TGCAGCGCCGTCGGGACAGGGGGAGGCGGGGAGCTGTTTTTT.

The chain recombines TRBV4-1 with TRBJ1-5, with a tentative D call TRBD1 (5 bases). The ends were cut back, 0 bases at V and 13 bases at J, with 22 bases in the middle. Germline V CDR1 and CDR2: MGHRA, YSYEKL. This CDR3 contains 16 residues. The CDR3 sequence is CASSQEGHRTTTLQHF. The CDR3 DNA reads TGCGCCAGCAGCCAAGAGGGGCACCGGACGACCACCCTTCAGCATTTT.

This clonotype was observed a few times. This chain uses TRBV18 with TRBJ2-7; D call uncertain. Per germline, CDR1 KGHSH and CDR2 LQKENI. The CDR3 spans 14 residues. V was trimmed by 1 base and J by 1 base, leaving 8 bases between them. CDR3 region: CASSPRADSYEQYF. The CDR3 DNA reads TGTGCCAGCTCACCACGGGCAGATTCCTACGAGCAGTACTTC. Complete variable domain (other parts from reference TRBV18 and TRBJ2-7): NAGVMQNPRHLVRRRGQEARLRCSPMKGHSHVYWYRQLPEEGLKFMVYLQKENIIDESGMPKERFSAEFPKEGPSILRIQQVVRGDSAAYFCASSPRADSYEQYFGPGTRLTVT.

This clonotype has ten or more counts. This sequence joins TRBV4-1 and TRBJ2-3; D possibly uses TRBD1 or TRBD2 (5 bases each). The V end lost 4 bases, the J end lost 0 bases, and 14 bases lay between the germline ends. The CDR3 consists of 16 residues. From germline, CDR1 is MGHRA and CDR2 YSYEKL. The CDR3 reads CASSLGAVSSTDTQYF. CDR3 nucleotides: TGCGCCAGCAGCCTCGGGGCGGTTTCTAGCACAGATACGCAGTATTTT.

The table lists this clonotype with a few counts. The rearrangement joins TRBV4-2 to TRBJ2-3; 7 bases agree with TRBD2. Germline V gives CDR1 LGHNA, CDR2 YNFKEQ. The CDR3 runs to 16 residues. The J segment lost 4 bases and the V segment lost 1 base, leaving 8 bases of the junction unmatched. Written as DNA, the CDR3 is TGTGCCAGCAGCCAAGTTAGAAGCGGGACTGCAGATACGCAGTATTTT. Translated: CASSQVRSGTADTQYF.

The V and J genes are TRBV5-1 and TRBJ2-7, with D possibly TRBD2 on 5 matching bases. In germline, CDR1 is SGHRS, CDR2 YFSETQ. The CDR3 contains 14 residues. V was cut by 4 bases and J by 3 bases, with 14 bases left in between. CDR3 sequence reads: CASSPTGGLYEQYF. The CDR3 region has the DNA TGCGCCAGCAGCCCGACGGGCGGGCTCTACGAGCAGTACTTC. The variable domain in full, with the rest retrieved from reference TRBV5-1 and TRBJ2-7, is KAGVTQTPRYLIKTRGQQVTLSCSPISGHRSVSWYQQTPGQGLQFLFEYFSETQRNKGNFPGRFSGRQFSNSRSEMNVSTLELGDSALYLCASSPTGGLYEQYFGPGTRLTVT.

This clonotype was observed a few times. DNA of the CDR3: TGCGCCAGCAGCCCTTTGGGTTCGGATACGCAGTATTTT. Amino acid sequence: CASSPLGSDTQYF. This chain connects TRBV5-1 to TRBJ2-3; D call uncertain. The germline CDR1 and CDR2 sequences are SGHRS and YFSETQ. V was cut by 4 bases and J by 6 bases, with 12 bases left in between. The CDR3 totals 13 residues.

CDR3 protein: CASSQAGRPGELFF. The CDR3 DNA reads as TGTGCCAGCAGCCAAGCTGGGCGTCCCGGGGAGCTGTTTTTT. V and J are TRBV3-1 and TRBJ2-2; D ambiguous. Germline CDR1 is LGHDT and CDR2 is YNNKEL (reference sequence). Trimming cost V 1 base and J 6 bases, with 9 bases left between them. CDR3 length equals 14 residues.

This clonotype has a count of ten or more. The chain joins TRBV2 to TRBJ1-5; TRBD1 matches 7 bases. CDR1 and CDR2 (germline): SNHLY, FYNNEI. With 5 bases clipped from V and 2 bases from J, the junction kept 0 bases outside the gene matches. The CDR3 length is 13 residues. The CDR3 here is CASSTGGNQPQHF. The CDR3 DNA sequence: TGTGCCAGCAGTACAGGGGGCAATCAGCCCCAGCATTTT.